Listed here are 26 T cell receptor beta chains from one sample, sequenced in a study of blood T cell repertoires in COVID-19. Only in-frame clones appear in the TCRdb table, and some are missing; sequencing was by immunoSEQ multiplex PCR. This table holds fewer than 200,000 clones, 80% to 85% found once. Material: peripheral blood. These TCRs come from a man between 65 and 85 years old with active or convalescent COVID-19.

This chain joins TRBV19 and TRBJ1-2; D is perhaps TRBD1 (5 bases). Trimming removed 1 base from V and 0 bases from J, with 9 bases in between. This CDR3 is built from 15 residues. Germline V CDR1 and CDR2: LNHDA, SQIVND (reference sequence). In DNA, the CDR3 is TGTGCCAGTAGTATAGGACAGAACACTAACTATGGCTACACCTTC. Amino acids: CASSIGQNTNYGYTF.

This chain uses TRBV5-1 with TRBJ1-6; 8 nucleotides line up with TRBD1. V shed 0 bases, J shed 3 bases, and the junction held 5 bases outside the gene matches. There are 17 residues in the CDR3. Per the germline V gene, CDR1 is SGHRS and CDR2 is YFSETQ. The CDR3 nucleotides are TGCGCCAGCAGCTTGGAACAGGGGGAAGGCTATAATTCACCCCTCCACTTT. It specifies CASSLEQGEGYNSPLHF.

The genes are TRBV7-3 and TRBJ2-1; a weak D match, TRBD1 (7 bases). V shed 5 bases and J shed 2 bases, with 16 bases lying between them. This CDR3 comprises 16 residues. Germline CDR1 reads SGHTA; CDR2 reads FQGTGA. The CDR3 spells CASSPSGGGAYNEQFF. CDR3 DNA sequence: TGTGCCAGCAGCCCGTCCGGAGGGGGCGCCTACAATGAGCAGTTCTTC.

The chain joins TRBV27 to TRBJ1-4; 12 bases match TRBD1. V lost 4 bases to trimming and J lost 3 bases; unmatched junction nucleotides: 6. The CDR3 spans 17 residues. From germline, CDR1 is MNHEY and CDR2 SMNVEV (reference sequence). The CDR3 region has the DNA TGTGCCAGCAGTTCCGGGACAGGGGGCGCGTCTAATGAAAAACTGTTTTTT. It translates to CASSSGTGGASNEKLFF.

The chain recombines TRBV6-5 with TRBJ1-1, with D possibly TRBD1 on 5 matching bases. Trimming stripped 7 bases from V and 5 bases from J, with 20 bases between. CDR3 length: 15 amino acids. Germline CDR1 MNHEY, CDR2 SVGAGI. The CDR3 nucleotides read TGTGCCAGCACAAAAGGGGTCCAGGGAAGAACTGAAGCTTTCTTT. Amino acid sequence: CASTKGVQGRTEAFF.

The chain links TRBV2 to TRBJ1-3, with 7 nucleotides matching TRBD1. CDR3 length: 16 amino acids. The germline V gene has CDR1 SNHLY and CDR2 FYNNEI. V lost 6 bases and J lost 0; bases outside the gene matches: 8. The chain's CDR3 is CASSEQGRSSGNTIYF. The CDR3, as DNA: TGTGCCAGCAGCGAACAGGGGAGAAGCTCTGGAAACACCATATATTTT.

CDR3 in DNA: TGTGCCAGCAGTTACGGGGGGAACAGGTACCGGGAGCAGTACTTC. As protein: CASSYGGNRYREQYF. This chain links TRBV6-2 or TRBV6-3 with TRBJ2-7, with a possible D match to TRBD2 (6 bases). Trimming shortened V by 2 bases and J by 7 bases, and 18 bases separated the two germline ends. From germline, CDR1 is MNHEY and CDR2 SVGEGT. CDR3 length: 15 amino acids.

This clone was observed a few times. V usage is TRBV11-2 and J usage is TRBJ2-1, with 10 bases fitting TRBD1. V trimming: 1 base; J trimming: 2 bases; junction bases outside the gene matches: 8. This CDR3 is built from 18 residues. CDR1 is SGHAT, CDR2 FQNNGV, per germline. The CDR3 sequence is CASSLVGTGVGPYNEQFF. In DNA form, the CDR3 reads TGTGCCAGCAGCTTAGTGGGGACAGGGGTTGGCCCCTACAATGAGCAGTTCTTC.

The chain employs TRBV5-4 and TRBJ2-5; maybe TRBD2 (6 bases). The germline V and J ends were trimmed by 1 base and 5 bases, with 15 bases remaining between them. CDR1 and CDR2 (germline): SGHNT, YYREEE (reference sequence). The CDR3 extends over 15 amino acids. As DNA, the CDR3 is TGTGCCAGCAGCTTGAAAGCGGGCCTAGGGGAGACCCAGTACTTC. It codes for CASSLKAGLGETQYF.

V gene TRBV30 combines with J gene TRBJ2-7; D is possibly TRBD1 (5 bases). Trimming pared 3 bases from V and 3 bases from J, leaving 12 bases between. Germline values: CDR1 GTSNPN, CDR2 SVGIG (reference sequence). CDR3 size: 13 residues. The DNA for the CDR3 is TGTGCCTGGAGCCTCGGACACCTCTACGAGCAGTACTTC. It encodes CAWSLGHLYEQYF.

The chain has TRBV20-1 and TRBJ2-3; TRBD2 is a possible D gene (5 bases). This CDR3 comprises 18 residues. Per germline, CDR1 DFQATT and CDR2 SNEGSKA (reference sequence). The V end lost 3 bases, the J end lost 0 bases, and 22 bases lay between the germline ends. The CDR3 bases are TGCAGTGCTAGTCCCCCCCCCGGACGGTGGGAGAGCACAGATACGCAGTATTTT. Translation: CSASPPPGRWESTDTQYF.

The CDR3 bases are TGTGCCAGCAGCTTAACCAACTTAGACGAGCAGTACTTC. Translating it yields CASSLTNLDEQYF. V gene TRBV7-3 combines with J gene TRBJ2-7, with D uncertain. There are 13 residues in the CDR3. The V gene's germline CDR1 is SGHTA and CDR2 FQGTGA. The V gene lost 0 bases and the J gene lost 5 bases, with 8 bases spanning the gap. Full variable domain (remainder filled in from reference TRBV7-3 and TRBJ2-7): GAGVSQTPSNKVTEKGKYVELRCDPISGHTALYWYRQSLGQGPEFLIYFQGTGAADDSGLPNDRFFAVRPEGSVSTLKIQRTERGDSAVYLCASSLTNLDEQYFGPGTRLTVT.

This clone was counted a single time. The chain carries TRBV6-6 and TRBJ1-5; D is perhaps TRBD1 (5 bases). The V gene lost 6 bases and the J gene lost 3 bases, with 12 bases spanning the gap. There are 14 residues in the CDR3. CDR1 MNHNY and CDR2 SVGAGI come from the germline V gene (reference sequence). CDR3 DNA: TGTGCCAGCAGCTATGGACAATACAATCAGCCCCAGCATTTT. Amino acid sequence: CASSYGQYNQPQHF.

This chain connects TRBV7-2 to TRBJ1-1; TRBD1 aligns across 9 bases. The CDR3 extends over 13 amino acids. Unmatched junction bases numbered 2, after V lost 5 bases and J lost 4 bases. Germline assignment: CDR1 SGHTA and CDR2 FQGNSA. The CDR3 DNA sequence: TGTGCCAGCAGCCGGGACAGGGCCACTGAAGCTTTCTTT. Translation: CASSRDRATEAFF.

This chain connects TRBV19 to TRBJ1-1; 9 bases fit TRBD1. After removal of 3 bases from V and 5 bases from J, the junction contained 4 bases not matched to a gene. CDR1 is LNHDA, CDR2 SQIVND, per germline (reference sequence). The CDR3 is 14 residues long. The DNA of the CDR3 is TGTGCCAGTAGTATGAACAGGGGGCTGACTGAAGCTTTCTTT. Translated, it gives CASSMNRGLTEAFF. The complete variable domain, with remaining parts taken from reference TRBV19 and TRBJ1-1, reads DGGITQSPKYLFRKEGQNVTLSCEQNLNHDAMYWYRQDPGQGLRLIYYSQIVNDFQKGDIAEGYSVSREKKESFPLTVTSAQKNPTAFYLCASSMNRGLTEAFFGQGTRLTVV.

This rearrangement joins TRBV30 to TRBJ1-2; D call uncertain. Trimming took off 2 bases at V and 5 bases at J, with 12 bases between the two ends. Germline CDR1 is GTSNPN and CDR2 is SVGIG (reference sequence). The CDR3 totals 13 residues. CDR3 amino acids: CAWSKQPGYGYTF. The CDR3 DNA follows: TGTGCCTGGAGTAAACAGCCCGGATATGGCTACACCTTC. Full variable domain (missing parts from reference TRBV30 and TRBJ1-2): SQTIHQWPATLVQPVGSPLSLECTVEGTSNPNLYWYRQAAGRGLQLLFYSVGIGQISSEVPQNLSASRPQDRQFILSSKKLLLSDSGFYLCAWSKQPGYGYTFGSGTRLTVV.

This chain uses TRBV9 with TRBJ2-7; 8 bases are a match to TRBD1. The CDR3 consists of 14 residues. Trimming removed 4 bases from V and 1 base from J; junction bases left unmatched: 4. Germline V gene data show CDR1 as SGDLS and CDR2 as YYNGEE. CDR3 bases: TGTGCCAGCAGCAAAGGACAGGGATCCTACGAGCAGTACTTC. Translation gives CASSKGQGSYEQYF.

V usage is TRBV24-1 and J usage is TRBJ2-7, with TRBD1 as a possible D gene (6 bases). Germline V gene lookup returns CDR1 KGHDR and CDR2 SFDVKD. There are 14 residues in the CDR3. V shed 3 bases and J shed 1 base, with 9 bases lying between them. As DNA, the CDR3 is TGTGCCACCAGTGATCCCGGACAGTCCTACGAGCAGTACTTC. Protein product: CATSDPGQSYEQYF.

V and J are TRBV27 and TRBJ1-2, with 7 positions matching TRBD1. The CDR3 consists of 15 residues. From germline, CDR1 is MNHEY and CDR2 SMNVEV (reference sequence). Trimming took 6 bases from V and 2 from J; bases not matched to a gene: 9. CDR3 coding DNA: TGTGCCAGCAGGCCGCGACAGGGCCACAACTATGGCTACACCTTC. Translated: CASRPRQGHNYGYTF.

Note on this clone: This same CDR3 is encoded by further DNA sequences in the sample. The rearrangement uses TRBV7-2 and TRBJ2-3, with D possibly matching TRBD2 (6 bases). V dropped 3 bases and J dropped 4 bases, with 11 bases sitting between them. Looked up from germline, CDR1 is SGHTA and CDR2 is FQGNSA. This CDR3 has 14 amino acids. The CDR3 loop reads CASSLGGGADTQYF. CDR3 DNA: TGTGCCAGCAGCTTGGGGGGTGGGGCAGATACGCAGTATTTT.

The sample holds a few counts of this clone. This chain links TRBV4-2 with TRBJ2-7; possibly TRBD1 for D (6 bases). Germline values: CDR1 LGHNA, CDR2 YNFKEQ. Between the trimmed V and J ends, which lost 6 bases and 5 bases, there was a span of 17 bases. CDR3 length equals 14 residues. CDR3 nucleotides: TGTGCCAGCAGAGCAAGAGCACAGGGAGACGAGCAGTACTTC. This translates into CASRARAQGDEQYF.

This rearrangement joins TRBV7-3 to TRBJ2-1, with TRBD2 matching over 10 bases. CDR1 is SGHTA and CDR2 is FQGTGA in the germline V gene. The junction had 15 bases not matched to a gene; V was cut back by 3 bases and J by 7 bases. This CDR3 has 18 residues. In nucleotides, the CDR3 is TGTGCCAGCAGCTTGGTGGCGGTAGCGGGAGGTACGAGGAATGAGCAGTTCTTC. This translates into CASSLVAVAGGTRNEQFF.

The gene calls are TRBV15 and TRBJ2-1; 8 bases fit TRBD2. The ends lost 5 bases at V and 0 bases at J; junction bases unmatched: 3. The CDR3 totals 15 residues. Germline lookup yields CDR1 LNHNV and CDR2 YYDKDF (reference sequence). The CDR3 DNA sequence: TGTGCCACCAGCCGTCTAGCGGGCTCCTACAATGAGCAGTTCTTC. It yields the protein CATSRLAGSYNEQFF.

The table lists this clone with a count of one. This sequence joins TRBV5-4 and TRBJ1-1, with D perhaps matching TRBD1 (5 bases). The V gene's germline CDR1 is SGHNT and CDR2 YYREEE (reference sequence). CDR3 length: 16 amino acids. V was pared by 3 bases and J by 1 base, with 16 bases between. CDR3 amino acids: CASSSGTLAGNTEAFF. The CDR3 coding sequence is TGTGCCAGCAGCTCCGGGACTCTGGCCGGGAACACTGAAGCTTTCTTT.

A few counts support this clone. CDR3 DNA: TGTGCCAGCAGCCTCCTAGGCTTTGGCGAGCAGTACTTC. Amino acids: CASSLLGFGEQYF. The chain combines TRBV14 with TRBJ2-7; no clear D. Trimming pared 4 bases from V and 6 bases from J, leaving 13 bases between. This CDR3 has 13 residues. Germline CDR1 reads SGHDN; CDR2 reads FVKESK.

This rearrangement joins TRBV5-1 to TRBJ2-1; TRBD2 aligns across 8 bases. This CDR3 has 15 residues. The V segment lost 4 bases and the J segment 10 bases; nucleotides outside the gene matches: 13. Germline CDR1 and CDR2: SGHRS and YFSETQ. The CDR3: CASSPGERGGREQFF. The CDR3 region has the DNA TGCGCCAGCAGCCCGGGGGAACGCGGGGGGCGGGAGCAGTTCTTC. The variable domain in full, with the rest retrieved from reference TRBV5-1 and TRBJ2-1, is KAGVTQTPRYLIKTRGQQVTLSCSPISGHRSVSWYQQTPGQGLQFLFEYFSETQRNKGNFPGRFSGRQFSNSRSEMNVSTLELGDSALYLCASSPGERGGREQFFGPGTRLTVL.